The 14 T cell receptor beta chains below come from one sample, sequenced in a study of Ad26.COV2.S vaccination and SARS-CoV-2 variants. Treatment given: some 20 received Ad26.COV2.S at low or high dose, single or two shots; several received placebo; per-sample allocation not given. Sampling occurred on day 63 after the first vaccine or placebo injection. Profiled with immunoSEQ multiplex PCR; TCRdb holds only in-frame clones, not every one. The sample has about 370,000 clones; 88% are singletons. The input for sequencing was peripheral blood, taken in a trial of Ad26.COV2.S vaccine versus placebo. Every receptor here comes from a person between 18 and 65 years old who received the Ad26.COV2.S COVID-19 vaccine or a placebo.

V is TRBV6-2 or TRBV6-3 and J is TRBJ2-7, with a tentative D call TRBD1 (6 bases). CDR3 length equals 15 residues. V dropped 5 bases and J dropped 3 bases, with 17 bases sitting between them. In germline, CDR1 is MNHEY, CDR2 SVGEGT. The CDR3 region is CASSTHRAVDYEQYF. CDR3 DNA: TGTGCCAGCAGTACTCACAGGGCCGTCGACTACGAGCAGTACTTC.

The chain is built from TRBV19 and TRBJ2-1; TRBD2 might be the D (6 bases). The CDR3 covers 13 residues. V was pared by 7 bases and J by 10 bases, with 17 bases between. From germline, CDR1 is LNHDA and CDR2 SQIVND (reference sequence). The CDR3 bases are TGTGCCAGTACCCTGGGGACTTATGGCGAGCAGTTCTTC. Encoded protein: CASTLGTYGEQFF.

This chain uses TRBV11-2 with TRBJ1-1, with 8 positions matching TRBD1. Germline loops: CDR1 SGHAT, CDR2 FQNNGV. After removal of 2 bases from V and 10 bases from J, the junction contained 12 bases not matched to a gene. The CDR3 is 15 residues long. The CDR3 nucleotides read TGTGCCAGCAGCTTAAGGGCAGGGGGCGTTTCAGTAGCTTTCTTT. It yields the protein CASSLRAGGVSVAFF.

This chain joins TRBV10-3 and TRBJ1-1, with D perhaps TRBD1 (5 bases). V was pared by 1 base and J by 4 bases, with 13 bases between. This CDR3 region has 15 residues. Germline CDR1 is ENHRY and CDR2 is SYGVKD. CDR3 amino acids: CAISEYGQGFTEAFF. The CDR3, as DNA: TGTGCCATCAGTGAGTACGGCCAGGGCTTCACTGAAGCTTTCTTT.

This chain joins TRBV6-1 and TRBJ1-6; 7 nucleotides line up with TRBD1. The CDR3 extends over 17 amino acids. J gave up 3 bases and V 4 bases, and 9 bases lay outside the gene matches. The germline V gene encodes CDR1 MNHNS and CDR2 SASEGT. In nucleotides, the CDR3 is TGTGCCAGCAGTGGACGGGACCGACAGGGCTATAATTCACCCCTCCACTTT. This gives the protein CASSGRDRQGYNSPLHF.

V and J are TRBV6-4 and TRBJ1-1, with 8 bases that match TRBD1. The CDR3 has 15 amino acids. Germline V CDR1 and CDR2: MRHNA, SNTAGT. With V trimmed by 3 bases and J by 4 bases, 7 bases remained unmatched. The CDR3 protein is CASSEGTGGGTEAFF. CDR3 sequence (DNA): TGTGCCAGCAGTGAGGGTACAGGGGGTGGCACTGAAGCTTTCTTT.

V is TRBV6-6 and J is TRBJ2-2; D not certain. CDR1 is MNHNY, CDR2 SVGAGI, per germline (reference sequence). V lost 2 bases and J lost 6, with 4 bases in between. The CDR3 runs to 12 residues. The CDR3 spells CASSYVAGELFF. As DNA, the CDR3 is TGTGCCAGCAGTTACGTAGCCGGGGAGCTGTTTTTT.

This clone has just one count. The chain combines TRBV19 with TRBJ2-3; TRBD2 aligns across 11 bases. Trimming at V came to 6 bases and at J to 6 bases, leaving 14 bases not matched to a gene. The CDR3 is 17 residues long. Germline V gene lookup returns CDR1 LNHDA and CDR2 SQIVND (reference sequence). CDR3 loop: CASSLRASGGPGDTQYF. The DNA for the CDR3 is TGTGCCAGTAGCCTTCGGGCTAGCGGGGGGCCAGGGGATACGCAGTATTTT.

The V and J genes are TRBV5-6 and TRBJ1-3; D remains ambiguous. The V gene's germline CDR1 is SGHDT and CDR2 YYEEEE. The CDR3 is 16 residues long. V was pared by 0 bases and J by 3 bases, with 13 bases between. The CDR3 is CASSLEGKVGGNTIYF. The CDR3 DNA reads TGTGCCAGCAGCTTGGAGGGAAAAGTAGGTGGAAACACCATATATTTT. Using reference TRBV5-6 and TRBJ1-3 for the parts outside the CDR3, the full variable domain is DAGVTQSPTHLIKTRGQQVTLRCSPKSGHDTVSWYQQALGQGPQFIFQYYEEEERQRGNFPDRFSGHQFPNYSSELNVNALLLGDSALYLCASSLEGKVGGNTIYFGEGSWLTVV.

This chain links TRBV4-2 with TRBJ2-3; TRBD2 matches at 16 bases. The V gene end was trimmed by 11 bases and the J gene end by 2 bases; junction bases not matched to a gene: 10. The germline V gene encodes CDR1 LGHNA and CDR2 YNFKEQ. The CDR3 extends over 17 amino acids. CDR3 amino acids: CAVAGTSGGGITDTQYF. DNA of the CDR3: TGTGCCGTCGCCGGGACTAGCGGGGGGGGTATCACAGATACGCAGTATTTT.

CDR3 protein: CASSLAFARPDTEAFF. The DNA of the CDR3 is TGTGCCAGCAGCTTAGCCTTTGCAAGACCCGACACTGAAGCTTTCTTT. The genes are TRBV7-9 and TRBJ1-1; D is undetermined. The CDR3 totals 16 residues. The germline V gene has CDR1 SEHNR and CDR2 FQNEAQ (reference sequence). Trimming took 0 bases from V and 3 from J, leaving 14 bases between them.

J is TRBJ2-3 and V is TRBV2; no definite D call. Trimming pared 3 bases from V and 2 bases from J, leaving 6 bases between. Looked up from germline, CDR1 is SNHLY and CDR2 is FYNNEI. This CDR3 has 13 residues. The CDR3: CASSDGYTDTQYF. The CDR3 region has the DNA TGTGCCAGCAGTGACGGGTACACAGATACGCAGTATTTT.

This clone was seen once. V gene TRBV15 combines with J gene TRBJ1-5, with TRBD1 as a possible D gene (6 bases). The V end lost 5 bases, the J end lost 6 bases, and 14 bases lay between the germline ends. CDR1 is LNHNV and CDR2 is YYDKDF in the germline V gene (reference sequence). This CDR3 has 14 amino acids. The CDR3 sequence is CATSGWRGGQPQHF. CDR3 nucleotide sequence: TGTGCCACCAGCGGATGGAGGGGGGGTCAGCCCCAGCATTTT.

The chain uses TRBV9 and TRBJ2-3; possible D gene TRBD2, 6 bases. This CDR3 spans 16 amino acids. With 0 bases removed from V and 0 bases from J, the gap between germline ends came to 11 bases. Per the germline V gene, CDR1 is SGDLS and CDR2 is YYNGEE. The chain's CDR3 is CASSVVHGRSTDTQYF. CDR3 nucleotides: TGTGCCAGCAGCGTAGTCCATGGGAGGAGCACAGATACGCAGTATTTT.